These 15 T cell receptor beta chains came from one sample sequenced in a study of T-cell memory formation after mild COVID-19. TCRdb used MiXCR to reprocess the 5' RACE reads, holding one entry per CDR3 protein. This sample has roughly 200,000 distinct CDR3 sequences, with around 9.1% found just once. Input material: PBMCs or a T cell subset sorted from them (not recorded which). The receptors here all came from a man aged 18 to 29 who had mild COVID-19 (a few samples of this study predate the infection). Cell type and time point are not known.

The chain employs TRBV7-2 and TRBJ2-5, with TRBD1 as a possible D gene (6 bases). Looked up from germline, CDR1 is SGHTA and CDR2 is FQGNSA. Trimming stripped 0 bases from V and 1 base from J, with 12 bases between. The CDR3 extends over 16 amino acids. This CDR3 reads CASSLAYQGPQETQYF. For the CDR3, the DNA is TGTGCCAGCAGCTTAGCATATCAGGGGCCCCAAGAGACCCAGTACTTC.

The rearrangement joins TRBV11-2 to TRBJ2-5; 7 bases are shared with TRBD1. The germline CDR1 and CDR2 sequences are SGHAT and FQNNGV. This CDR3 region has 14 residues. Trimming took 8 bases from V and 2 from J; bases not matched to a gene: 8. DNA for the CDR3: TGTGCCAGCCGATCCTGGGGACAGCAAGAGACCCAGTACTTC. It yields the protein CASRSWGQQETQYF.

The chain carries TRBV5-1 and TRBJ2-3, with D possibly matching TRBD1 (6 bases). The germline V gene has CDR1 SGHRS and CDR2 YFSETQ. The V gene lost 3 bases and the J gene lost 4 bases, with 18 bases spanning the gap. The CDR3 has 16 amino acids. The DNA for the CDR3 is TGCGCCAGCAGCTCCACAGGGCTACACCCCCCAGATACGCAGTATTTT. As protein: CASSSTGLHPPDTQYF.

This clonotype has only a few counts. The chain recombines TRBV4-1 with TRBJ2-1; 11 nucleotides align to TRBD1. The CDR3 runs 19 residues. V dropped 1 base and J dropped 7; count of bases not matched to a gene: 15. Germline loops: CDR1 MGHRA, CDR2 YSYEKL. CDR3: CASSQGKIFLDRGPNEQFF. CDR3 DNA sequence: TGCGCCAGCAGCCAAGGTAAAATTTTTCTGGACAGGGGGCCGAATGAGCAGTTCTTC.

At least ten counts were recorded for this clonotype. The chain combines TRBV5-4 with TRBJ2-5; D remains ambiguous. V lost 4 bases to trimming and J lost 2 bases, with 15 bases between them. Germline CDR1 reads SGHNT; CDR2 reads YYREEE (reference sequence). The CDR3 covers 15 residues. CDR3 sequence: CASSTRNAAQETQYF. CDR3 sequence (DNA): TGTGCCAGCAGCACCCGAAATGCGGCACAAGAGACCCAGTACTTC.

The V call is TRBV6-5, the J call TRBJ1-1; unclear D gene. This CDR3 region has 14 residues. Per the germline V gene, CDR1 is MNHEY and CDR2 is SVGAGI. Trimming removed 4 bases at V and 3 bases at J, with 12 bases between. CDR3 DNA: TGTGCCAGCAGTTTTAGGGTCCCTGACACTGAAGCTTTCTTT. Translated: CASSFRVPDTEAFF.

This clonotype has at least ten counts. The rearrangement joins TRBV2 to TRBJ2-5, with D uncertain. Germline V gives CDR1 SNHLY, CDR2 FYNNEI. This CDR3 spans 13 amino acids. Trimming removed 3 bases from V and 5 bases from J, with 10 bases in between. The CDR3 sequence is CASSDGVSETQYF. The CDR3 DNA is TGTGCCAGCAGTGATGGTGTTTCCGAGACCCAGTACTTC.

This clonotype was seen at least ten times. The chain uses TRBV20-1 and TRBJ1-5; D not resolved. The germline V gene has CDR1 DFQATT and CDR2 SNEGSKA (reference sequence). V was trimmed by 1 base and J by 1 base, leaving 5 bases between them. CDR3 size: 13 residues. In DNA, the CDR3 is TGCAGTGCTAGAGGGGGAAGCAATCAGCCCCAGCATTTT. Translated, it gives CSARGGSNQPQHF.

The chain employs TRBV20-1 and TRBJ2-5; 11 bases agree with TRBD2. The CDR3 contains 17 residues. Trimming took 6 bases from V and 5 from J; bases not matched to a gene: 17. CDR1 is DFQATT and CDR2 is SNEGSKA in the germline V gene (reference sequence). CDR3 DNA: TGCAGTGCCGCTGCTAATCGACTAGCGGGGTCCCGTGAGACCCAGTACTTC. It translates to CSAAANRLAGSRETQYF.

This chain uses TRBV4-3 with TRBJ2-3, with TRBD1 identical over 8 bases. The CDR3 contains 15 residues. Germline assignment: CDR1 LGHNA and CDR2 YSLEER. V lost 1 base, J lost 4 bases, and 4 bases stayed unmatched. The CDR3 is CASSQGGQGSDTQYF. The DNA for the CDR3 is TGCGCCAGCAGCCAAGGTGGACAGGGATCAGATACGCAGTATTTT.

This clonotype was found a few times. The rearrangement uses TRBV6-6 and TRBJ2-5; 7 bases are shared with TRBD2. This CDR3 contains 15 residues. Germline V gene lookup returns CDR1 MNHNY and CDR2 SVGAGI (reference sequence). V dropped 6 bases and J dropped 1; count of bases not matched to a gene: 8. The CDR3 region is CASSIRTGGQETQYF. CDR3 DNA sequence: TGTGCCAGCAGCATCCGGACGGGGGGCCAAGAGACCCAGTACTTC.

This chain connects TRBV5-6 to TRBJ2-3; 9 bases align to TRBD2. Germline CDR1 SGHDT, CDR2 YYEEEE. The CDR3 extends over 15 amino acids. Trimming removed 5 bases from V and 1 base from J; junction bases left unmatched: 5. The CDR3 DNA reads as TGTGCCAGCAGTCGCAGACTAGCGGGCACAGATACGCAGTATTTT. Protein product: CASSRRLAGTDTQYF.

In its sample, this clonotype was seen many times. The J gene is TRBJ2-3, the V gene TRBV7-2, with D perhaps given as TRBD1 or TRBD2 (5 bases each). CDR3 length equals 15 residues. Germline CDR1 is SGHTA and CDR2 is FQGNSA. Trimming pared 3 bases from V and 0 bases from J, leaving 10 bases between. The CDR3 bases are TGTGCCAGCAGCTTTCGGGGACCTAGCACAGATACGCAGTATTTT. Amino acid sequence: CASSFRGPSTDTQYF.

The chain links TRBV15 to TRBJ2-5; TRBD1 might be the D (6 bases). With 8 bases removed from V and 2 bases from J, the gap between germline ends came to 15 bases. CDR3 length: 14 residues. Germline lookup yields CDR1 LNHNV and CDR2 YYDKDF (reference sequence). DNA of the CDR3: TGTGCCACCGGTATTGGACAGCTGCAAGAGACCCAGTACTTC. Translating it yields CATGIGQLQETQYF.

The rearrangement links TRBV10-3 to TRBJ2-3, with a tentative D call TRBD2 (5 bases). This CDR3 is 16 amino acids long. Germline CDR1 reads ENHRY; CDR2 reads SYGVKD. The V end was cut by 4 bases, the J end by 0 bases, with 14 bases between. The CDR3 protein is CAISGIGAASTDTQYF. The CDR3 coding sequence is TGTGCCATCAGTGGTATAGGAGCGGCTAGCACAGATACGCAGTATTTT.